This paragraph reports one TCR beta chain. This record belongs to a study of blood T cell repertoires in COVID-19. Study-level background: Sources were T cells, B-cell-depleted T cells, or PBMCs; the material itself was cDNA or gDNA.

The CDR3 consists of 15 residues. The V gene's germline CDR1 is SGHTA and CDR2 FQGNSA. J was trimmed by 7 bases and V by 3 bases; bases with no gene match: 5. Source study methods: For nucleated cells, counts were estimated from reference gene primer amplification. Sequencing was performed with immunoSEQ multiplex PCR; in TCRdb, only in-frame clones are kept and a portion is missing. The V and J calls and the clone size are those of that table, but D and trimming were determined from the DNA. Of around 270,000 clones listed, 86% were seen once; the top ten hold around 1.8%. The clonotype originates from a young man with active or convalescent COVID-19. The sample taken for sequencing was peripheral blood. V is TRBV7-2 and J is TRBJ1-4, with TRBD1 identical over 10 bases. CDR3 sequence reads: CASSFRQGAAEKLFF. The CDR3 region has the DNA TGTGCCAGCAGCTTTCGACAGGGGGCTGCTGAAAAACTGTTTTTT.